The rows below give T cell receptor beta chains drawn from one sample of a study of cytomegalovirus exposure and HLA in healthy donors. Generated by immunoSEQ multiplex PCR, the TCRdb table keeps only in-frame clones and is missing some. Of more than 150,000 clones in the sample, more than 60% were seen once. Material: PBMCs. The source is a woman in her forties or fifties in good health and CMV-seropositive. CDR3s include the opening cysteine and the closing phenylalanine or tryptophan. Fields, in order: V gene, J gene, clone size, D gene, CDR3 protein, CDR3 DNA. D genes are given only for firm matches. Expanded clones get a size class; other rows say once, few or many, or leave the size out.

v_gene: TRBV7-3; j_gene: TRBJ2-3; abundance: NA; d_gene: NA; CDR3aa: CASSHGGPRDTQYF; CDR3nt: TGTGCCAGCAGCCACGGAGGGCCAAGGGATACGCAGTATTTT
v_gene: TRBV5-1; j_gene: TRBJ2-1; abundance: NA; d_gene: TRBD2; CDR3aa: CASSLGLSGRGNEQFF; CDR3nt: TGCGCCAGCAGCTTGGGTCTTAGCGGGAGAGGCAATGAGCAGTTCTTC
v_gene: TRBV6-1; j_gene: TRBJ1-2; abundance: once; d_gene: NA; CDR3aa: CASTIGGDYGYTF; CDR3nt: TGTGCCAGCACCATAGGGGGGGACTATGGCTACACCTTC
v_gene: TRBV11-2; j_gene: TRBJ1-2; abundance: NA; d_gene: NA; CDR3aa: CASTPQGSYTF; CDR3nt: TGTGCCAGCACCCCCCAGGGTAGCTACACCTTC
v_gene: TRBV5-4; j_gene: TRBJ2-7; abundance: NA; d_gene: TRBD1; CDR3aa: CASSPTGISYEQYF; CDR3nt: TGTGCCAGCAGCCCGACAGGGATTTCCTACGAGCAGTACTTC
v_gene: TRBV19; j_gene: TRBJ1-6; abundance: once; d_gene: TRBD1; CDR3aa: CASSRGRDRNSPLHF; CDR3nt: TGTGCCAGTAGCCGCGGGCGGGACAGAAATTCACCCCTCCACTTT
v_gene: TRBV19; j_gene: TRBJ2-6; abundance: NA; d_gene: TRBD1; CDR3aa: CASSIEGGTGANVLTF; CDR3nt: TGTGCCAGTAGTATAGAAGGGGGCACTGGGGCCAACGTCCTGACTTTC
v_gene: TRBV27; j_gene: TRBJ1-2; abundance: few; d_gene: NA; CDR3aa: CASSSTGMRGYTF; CDR3nt: TGTGCCAGCAGTTCCACAGGGATGCGAGGCTACACCTTC
v_gene: TRBV6-4; j_gene: TRBJ2-5; abundance: few; d_gene: TRBD2; CDR3aa: CASSEGASGGQETQYF; CDR3nt: TGTGCCAGCAGTGAAGGGGCTAGCGGTGGCCAAGAGACCCAGTACTTC
v_gene: TRBV6-1; j_gene: TRBJ2-4; abundance: NA; d_gene: NA; CDR3aa: CASREGIDKNIQYF; CDR3nt: TGTGCCAGCAGGGAGGGAATAGACAAAAACATTCAGTACTTC
v_gene: TRBV5-1; j_gene: TRBJ2-4; abundance: NA; d_gene: TRBD1; CDR3aa: CASSIDRGSGKNIQYF; CDR3nt: TGCGCCAGCAGCATCGACAGGGGCTCGGGCAAAAACATTCAGTACTTC
v_gene: TRBV20-1; j_gene: TRBJ2-7; abundance: NA; d_gene: NA; CDR3aa: CSASPSYEQYF; CDR3nt: TGCAGTGCTAGCCCTTCCTACGAGCAGTACTTC
v_gene: TRBV11-2; j_gene: TRBJ2-7; abundance: NA; d_gene: TRBD2; CDR3aa: CASSLGASGRSYEQYF; CDR3nt: TGTGCCAGCAGCTTGGGAGCTAGCGGCCGCTCCTACGAGCAGTACTTC
v_gene: TRBV11-3; j_gene: TRBJ2-5; abundance: NA; d_gene: NA; CDR3aa: CASSLDGGEETQYF; CDR3nt: TGTGCCAGCAGCTTAGACGGGGGAGAAGAGACCCAGTACTTC
v_gene: TRBV7-9; j_gene: TRBJ2-1; abundance: NA; d_gene: TRBD2; CDR3aa: CASGFGTSGGREQFF; CDR3nt: TGTGCCAGCGGCTTCGGGACTAGCGGGGGACGGGAGCAGTTCTTC
v_gene: TRBV7-7; j_gene: TRBJ2-3; abundance: few; d_gene: NA; CDR3aa: CASSLGAGDTQYF; CDR3nt: TGTGCTAGCAGCTTAGGGGCGGGGGATACGCAGTATTTT
v_gene: TRBV19; j_gene: TRBJ2-1; abundance: NA; d_gene: TRBD2; CDR3aa: CASSGLAGYNEQFF; CDR3nt: TGTGCCAGTAGTGGACTAGCGGGTTACAATGAGCAGTTCTTC
v_gene: TRBV28; j_gene: TRBJ2-6; abundance: NA; d_gene: TRBD1; CDR3aa: CASTSIRDRGSSGANVLTF; CDR3nt: TGTGCCAGCACCTCGATCCGGGACAGGGGGAGCTCTGGGGCCAACGTCCTGACTTTC
v_gene: TRBV7-2; j_gene: TRBJ2-1; abundance: NA; d_gene: TRBD2; CDR3aa: CASSFPTSGRSEQFF; CDR3nt: TGTGCCAGCAGCTTCCCGACTAGCGGGAGAAGTGAGCAGTTCTTC
v_gene: TRBV7-2; j_gene: TRBJ1-6; abundance: NA; d_gene: TRBD1; CDR3aa: CASSLEGAGNSPLHF; CDR3nt: TGTGCCAGCAGCTTAGAGGGGGCGGGAAATTCACCCCTCCACTTT
v_gene: TRBV11-2; j_gene: TRBJ1-4; abundance: NA; d_gene: TRBD1; CDR3aa: CASSLQGAKEKLFF; CDR3nt: TGTGCCAGCAGCCTACAGGGGGCGAAGGAAAAACTGTTTTTT
v_gene: TRBV7-9; j_gene: TRBJ2-5; abundance: NA; d_gene: NA; CDR3aa: CASRLRDSQETQYF; CDR3nt: TGTGCCAGCAGACTCCGGGACTCCCAAGAGACCCAGTACTTC
v_gene: TRBV28; j_gene: TRBJ1-1; abundance: few; d_gene: NA; CDR3aa: CASSSQQGSRVNTEAFF; CDR3nt: TGTGCCAGCAGTTCGCAACAGGGCTCAAGAGTGAACACTGAAGCTTTCTTT
v_gene: TRBV7-2; j_gene: TRBJ2-3; abundance: NA; d_gene: NA; CDR3aa: CASSPIEGTDTQYF; CDR3nt: TGTGCCAGCAGCCCCATCGAGGGAACAGATACGCAGTATTTT
v_gene: TRBV5-1; j_gene: TRBJ2-3; abundance: NA; d_gene: TRBD2; CDR3aa: CASSSSGVSTDTQYF; CDR3nt: TGCGCCAGCAGCTCTAGCGGGGTTAGCACAGATACGCAGTATTTT
v_gene: TRBV7-2; j_gene: TRBJ2-7; abundance: NA; d_gene: NA; CDR3aa: CASSLFGGSSYEQYF; CDR3nt: TGTGCCAGCAGCCTTTTCGGGGGAAGCTCCTACGAGCAGTACTTC
v_gene: TRBV10-3; j_gene: TRBJ1-2; abundance: NA; d_gene: NA; CDR3aa: CAISEPQGWDGYTF; CDR3nt: TGTGCCATCAGTGAGCCCCAGGGTTGGGATGGCTACACCTTC
v_gene: TRBV6-5; j_gene: TRBJ2-1; abundance: NA; d_gene: NA; CDR3aa: CASSTRLGSYNEQFF; CDR3nt: TGTGCCAGCAGTACTAGACTAGGCTCCTACAATGAGCAGTTCTTC
v_gene: TRBV9; j_gene: TRBJ2-2; abundance: NA; d_gene: NA; CDR3aa: CASSEQGEAGELFF; CDR3nt: TGTGCCAGCAGCGAGCAGGGGGAGGCCGGGGAGCTGTTTTTT
v_gene: TRBV5-1; j_gene: TRBJ1-6; abundance: NA; d_gene: NA; CDR3aa: CASSLEQGGNSPLHF; CDR3nt: TGCGCCAGCAGCTTGGAACAGGGCGGAAATTCACCCCTCCACTTT
v_gene: TRBV7-9; j_gene: TRBJ2-3; abundance: NA; d_gene: NA; CDR3aa: CASSLLNSDTDTQYF; CDR3nt: TGTGCCAGCAGCTTACTCAACTCCGACACAGATACGCAGTATTTT
v_gene: TRBV19; j_gene: TRBJ1-1; abundance: few; d_gene: TRBD1; CDR3aa: CASRDRGWLDTEAFF; CDR3nt: TGTGCCAGTAGAGACAGGGGGTGGTTGGACACTGAAGCTTTCTTT
v_gene: TRBV19; j_gene: TRBJ1-3; abundance: NA; d_gene: NA; CDR3aa: CASSGVLSSGNTIYF; CDR3nt: TGTGCCAGTAGTGGAGTCCTGAGCTCTGGAAACACCATATATTTT
v_gene: TRBV2; j_gene: TRBJ2-3; abundance: NA; d_gene: NA; CDR3aa: CASSSRTGQANTQYF; CDR3nt: TGTGCCAGCAGTTCCAGAACAGGGCAAGCAAATACGCAGTATTTT
v_gene: TRBV19; j_gene: TRBJ1-5; abundance: NA; d_gene: TRBD1; CDR3aa: CASSWTGGNSNQPQHF; CDR3nt: TGTGCCAGTAGTTGGACAGGGGGGAATAGCAATCAGCCCCAGCATTTT